The sequence of this TCR beta chain was determined in a study of brain T cells in children with intractable seizures. The study's findings and limits: Viral specificity was inferred only from CDR3 similarity; HCMV serostatus was unknown. Absence of clones before surgery may stem from lower sequencing depth.

Time point specified: blood from clinic visit 5 months post-surgery; TSC patient then seizure free. Only cases whose brain tissue showed the highest T cell transcript signatures were sequenced. Patients received at least one anti-epileptic drug before surgery. Generated by immunoSEQ multiplex PCR, the TCRdb table keeps only in-frame clones and is missing some. This table holds 340,000 or so clones, about 94% found once. Germline V gene data show CDR1 as SQVTM and CDR2 as ANQGSEA. V gave up 2 bases and J gave up 2 bases, with 14 bases separating them. The CDR3 has 15 amino acids. As for this clone: As yet, its antigen is unknown.

The V and J genes are TRBV29-1 and TRBJ2-3, with D perhaps matching TRBD1 (5 bases). This specimen was peripheral blood, taken approximately 5 months after surgery. The clonotype originates from a boy less than two years old with tuberous sclerosis and intractable seizures. For the CDR3, the DNA is TGCAGCGTTGAACGTTGGACAAAGAACACAGATACGCAGTATTTT. Translating gives CSVERWTKNTDTQYF.